This TCR beta chain derives from a study of T cell clonotyping in hematopoietic cell transplantation. Method: immunoSEQ multiplex PCR; TCRdb's copy keeps in-frame clones and lacks some. This table holds roughly 30,000 clones, more than 65% found once. Germline CDR1 SGHRS, CDR2 YFSETQ. J was trimmed by 2 bases and V by 5 bases; bases with no gene match: 10. This CDR3 comprises 15 residues. The time point: recipient sample about 28 days before transplant, after cytoreduction. Sequenced here: peripheral blood mononuclear cells, sampled before stem cell transplant. This clonotype originated in a man aged 35-49 years with acute myeloid leukemia. Some clones in this sample may be carry-over from other donors' samples. The chain joins TRBV5-1 to TRBJ2-7; TRBD1 aligns across 7 bases. This chain's CDR3 is CASRRSGTEPYEQYF. The CDR3 DNA reads TGCGCCAGCAGGCGCTCCGGGACAGAGCCCTACGAGCAGTACTTC.